Included here is one T cell receptor beta chain sequence, with context. Germline-derived CDR1 and CDR2 are MNHEY and SVGAGI. Trimming took 6 bases from V and 5 from J, leaving 13 bases between them. The CDR3 runs to 13 residues. The data originate from a study of T cells in narcolepsy. Data came from immunoSEQ multiplex PCR; TCRdb stores just in-frame clones and leaves some out. Here the sample spans nearly 35,000 clones, over 65% being singletons. Sequencing used memory (CD45RA-) CD4+ T cells from blood. The chain combines TRBV6-5 with TRBJ1-2, with D possibly matching TRBD1 (6 bases). The origin of this receptor is a human donor in good health. CDR3 coding DNA: TGTGCCAGCAGCGATTCAGGGGTTTATGGCTACACCTTC. This sequence encodes CASSDSGVYGYTF.